This TCR beta chain was observed in a study of CD8 T cells in ankylosing spondylitis. Findings and caveats of the study: Eight highly homologous variants formed a TCR beta motif that appeared characteristic of ankylosing spondylitis blood.

This clonotype was counted a few times. The antigen remains unidentified. V was cut by 6 bases and J by 5 bases, with 16 bases left in between. Germline CDR1 reads DFQATT; CDR2 reads SNEGSKA (reference sequence). The CDR3 sequence is 13 residues long. TCRdb independently ran MiXCR on the 5' RACE reads; one entry per CDR3 protein. Among approximately 400,000 distinct CDR3 sequences listed, roughly 25% were seen once. Sequenced input: blood, either unsorted or a sorted T cell fraction (not recorded which). The V gene is TRBV20-1, the J gene TRBJ2-5; maybe TRBD2 (7 bases). The sequence came from a male donor with ankylosing spondylitis. CDR3 in DNA: TGCAGTGCCCCATCCAGGGGAGGGGAGACCCAGTACTTC. Translation gives CSAPSRGGETQYF.